This TCR beta chain was obtained from a study of blood T cells in healthy people across ages. Trimming shortened V by 3 bases and J by 6 bases, and 12 bases separated the two germline ends. CDR1 is MNHEY, CDR2 SMNVEV, per germline (reference sequence). The length of the CDR3 is 13 residues. Broader study findings: Expanded clonotype changes were possibly confounded by unknown donor CMV status. Fewer expanded clones and more diversity marked long-lived versus aged donors.

For the second PCR, which ran for roughly 6 to 12 cycles, a sample-barcoded 5' primer and a J-beta primer mix were used. At least 2.5 million CDR3-containing paired-end reads were obtained per sample. A single record per CDR3 protein comes from TCRdb applying MiXCR to the 5' RACE reads. The table has approximately 1.5 million distinct CDR3 sequences, 35% to 45% seen once. As to this clonotype: As yet, its antigen is unknown.

The chain links TRBV27 to TRBJ2-7; no reliable D call. The sequenced material came from blood. This sequence was found in a woman aged 18-29 years in good health. The CDR3 spells CASSFRAACEQYF. The CDR3 coding sequence is TGTGCCAGCAGTTTCCGTGCTGCCTGCGAGCAGTACTTC.